Listed here are 5 T cell receptor beta chains from one sample, sequenced in a study of radiotherapy plus CTLA-4 blockade in lung cancer. Data came from immunoSEQ multiplex PCR; TCRdb stores just in-frame clones and leaves some out. Among about 45,000 clones, around 63% were seen once, and the ten largest hold about 18%. The starting material was peripheral blood, obtained from a patient treated with radiotherapy plus ipilimumab. Receptor source: a human donor with non-small cell lung cancer who had a partial response to radiotherapy plus ipilimumab.

V and J are TRBV6-6 and TRBJ2-7, with 7 bases aligning to TRBD1. V shed 5 bases and J 3 bases; nucleotides not matched to a gene: 4. Germline CDR1 is MNHNY and CDR2 is SVGAGI (reference sequence). The CDR3 has 13 residues. CDR3 in DNA: TGTGCCAGCAGTCGGGACAGTCTCTACGAGCAGTACTTC. It translates to CASSRDSLYEQYF.

The table lists this clone with a few counts. J is TRBJ1-2 and V is TRBV19; perhaps TRBD1 as D (6 bases). There are 12 residues in the CDR3. V lost 5 bases and J lost 4, with 8 bases in between. The germline V gene has CDR1 LNHDA and CDR2 SQIVND (reference sequence). In DNA, the CDR3 is TGTGCCAGTAGTCCAGGGGCCTATGGCTACACCTTC. Translated, it gives CASSPGAYGYTF.

The chain has TRBV30 and TRBJ2-5, with 9 bases aligning to TRBD2. The junction had 2 bases not matched to a gene; V was cut back by 1 base and J by 2 bases. Per germline, CDR1 GTSNPN and CDR2 SVGIG (reference sequence). The CDR3 totals 14 residues. The CDR3 loop reads CAWSGLAVQETQYF. The CDR3 DNA follows: TGTGCCTGGAGTGGACTAGCGGTTCAAGAGACCCAGTACTTC.

The V call is TRBV2, the J call TRBJ1-1; D is possibly TRBD1 (6 bases). Germline V gene data show CDR1 as SNHLY and CDR2 as FYNNEI. The CDR3 runs to 14 residues. Trimming cost V 5 bases and J 1 base, with 11 bases left between them. The CDR3 DNA is TGTGCCAGCAGTCCTACAGGGACGAACACTGAAGCTTTCTTT. As protein: CASSPTGTNTEAFF.

J is TRBJ1-5 and V is TRBV30; D is ambiguous. Per the germline V gene, CDR1 is GTSNPN and CDR2 is SVGIG (reference sequence). CDR3 size: 14 residues. The V and J ends lost 3 bases and 5 bases respectively, with 14 bases between them. DNA for the CDR3: TGTGCCTGGAGATCTCGCGGAAAAGATCAGCCCCAGCATTTT. Translation gives CAWRSRGKDQPQHF.